This entry lists 5 T cell receptor beta chains sequenced from one sample in a study of T cells in Graves' hyperthyroidism and ophthalmopathy. Authors of the study amplified TCR beta CDR3 regions from RNA transcripts. First-round RT-PCR with HTBI primers amplified the TCR CDR3 region. TCRdb re-called the multiplex PCR reads with MiXCR, one entry per CDR3 protein. The repertoire holds approximately 560,000 distinct CDR3 sequences, 15% to 19% seen once, with about 7% in the top ten. What was sequenced was blood. All receptors derive from a woman in her 30s with Graves' hyperthyroidism.

This clonotype has a handful of counts. The chain employs TRBV29-1 and TRBJ1-2; D is ambiguous. This CDR3 contains 11 residues. Deletions cut 3 bases from V and 4 bases from J, with 6 bases between. Germline CDR1 SQVTM, CDR2 ANQGSEA. The CDR3 nucleotides read TGCAGCGTTGACAGCCTCTATGGCTACACCTTC. It specifies CSVDSLYGYTF.

In this sample, this clonotype turned up many times. The rearrangement joins TRBV9 to TRBJ2-5; D is unclear. The V gene lost 0 bases and the J gene lost 1 base, with 10 bases spanning the gap. The CDR3 length is 15 residues. Per germline, CDR1 SGDLS and CDR2 YYNGEE. The CDR3 is CASSVAGLPQETQYF. In DNA form, the CDR3 reads TGTGCCAGCAGCGTAGCGGGCCTCCCCCAAGAGACCCAGTACTTC.

This clonotype was recorded a few times. The rearrangement links TRBV20-1 to TRBJ1-1; D not certain. The CDR3 has 14 amino acids. Germline V lookup: CDR1 DFQATT, CDR2 SNEGSKA (reference sequence). V lost 0 bases and J 0 bases, leaving 8 bases between the germline ends. The CDR3 DNA is TGCAGTGCTAGAGATACAGCCCTGAACACTGAAGCTTTCTTT. It translates to CSARDTALNTEAFF.

Regarding this clonotype: The junction and the germline gene differ at one end; a read error may be behind it. The rearrangement uses TRBV7-2 and TRBJ2-1; D is unresolved. The CDR3 is made up of 15 amino acids. The V gene's germline CDR1 is SGHTA and CDR2 FQGNSA. The CDR3 coding sequence is TGTGCCAGCAGCGAGACTGAAAGCTCCCACAATGAGCAGTTCTTC. This codes for CASSETESSHNEQFF.

This clonotype was seen only a few times. The chain couples TRBV5-1 to TRBJ2-1; maybe TRBD1 (6 bases). This CDR3 is built from 15 residues. Per germline, CDR1 SGHRS and CDR2 YFSETQ. The germline V and J ends were trimmed by 9 bases and 8 bases, with 24 bases remaining between them. The CDR3 region is CATTYLGHPGDEQFF. Written as DNA, the CDR3 is TGCGCCACCACCTACCTGGGACACCCTGGCGATGAGCAGTTCTTC.